What follows are 12 T cell receptor beta chains derived from one specimen sequenced in a study of T cells in Graves' hyperthyroidism and ophthalmopathy. Template material for amplifying TCR beta CDR3 regions consisted of RNA transcripts. RT-PCR in the first round (using the HTBI primer set) targeted the TCR CDR3. TCRdb recomputed calls from the multiplex PCR reads with MiXCR, one row per CDR3 protein. In the table there are about 640,000 distinct CDR3 sequences, about 15% of which are singletons. Material: blood. The receptor set was obtained from a woman in her forties or fifties with Graves' ophthalmopathy.

The V and J genes are TRBV7-6 and TRBJ2-7; the match to TRBD2 covers 10 bases. The CDR3 consists of 16 residues. The V and J ends lost 1 base and 6 bases, in that order; junction bases with no gene match: 9. Germline lookup yields CDR1 SGHVS and CDR2 FNYEAQ. CDR3 region: CASSLGGLAAICEQYF. The CDR3 DNA follows: TGTGCCAGCAGCTTAGGCGGACTAGCGGCAATATGCGAGCAGTACTTC.

The chain recombines TRBV12-3 or TRBV12-4 with TRBJ1-5; no reliable D call. V dropped 5 bases and J dropped 0 bases, with 8 bases sitting between them. The CDR3 is 14 residues long. The CDR3 DNA reads TGTGCCAGCAGTACCAGATCTAGCAATCAGCCCCAGCATTTT. Translated, it gives CASSTRSSNQPQHF.

This clonotype was detected only a few times. This chain links TRBV7-6 with TRBJ1-5; the match to TRBD1 covers 10 bases. J lost 2 bases, V lost 5 bases, and 6 bases had no gene match. The CDR3 runs to 16 residues. The germline gives CDR1 SGHVS, CDR2 FNYEAQ. The CDR3 DNA sequence: TGTGCCAGCAGCGGATCCGGGACAGGGGGCAATCAGCCCCAGCATTTT. As protein: CASSGSGTGGNQPQHF.

The CDR3: CSVYRVSNTGELFF. Here the CDR3 DNA reads TGCAGCGTTTACAGGGTCTCGAACACCGGGGAGCTGTTTTTT. The V call is TRBV29-1, the J call TRBJ2-2, with D possibly TRBD1 on 6 matching bases. CDR1 SQVTM and CDR2 ANQGSEA come from the germline V gene. V shed 5 bases and J shed 0 bases, with 10 bases lying between them. The CDR3 consists of 14 residues.

This clonotype was recorded a few times. This rearrangement joins TRBV7-3 to TRBJ2-1; D remains unclear. Germline V gene sequence: CDR1 SGHTA, CDR2 FQGTGA. CDR3 length equals 16 residues. V lost 2 bases and J 5 bases, leaving 16 bases between the germline ends. The CDR3 loop is CASSLYNSSPDNEQFF. The DNA for the CDR3 is TGTGCCAGCAGCTTATACAACAGCTCCCCCGACAATGAGCAGTTCTTC.

The table lists this clonotype with many counts. This chain connects TRBV11-2 to TRBJ1-4; tentative D call: TRBD1 (6 bases). This CDR3 has 14 amino acids. Trimming removed 5 bases from V and 8 bases from J, with 15 bases in between. Germline CDR1 is SGHAT and CDR2 is FQNNGV. The CDR3 sequence: CASSPTGNNEKLFF. DNA of the CDR3: TGTGCCAGCAGCCCCACAGGGAACAACGAAAAACTGTTTTTT.

This clonotype has just a few counts. V and J are TRBV6-2 or TRBV6-3 and TRBJ2-3; D assignment may be TRBD1 or TRBD2 (5 bases each). V lost 0 bases and J 2 bases, leaving 9 bases between the germline ends. The CDR3 has 15 amino acids. Germline CDR1 and CDR2: MNHEY and SVGEGT. CDR3 sequence reads: CASSYSRGDTDTQYF. CDR3 bases: TGTGCCAGCAGTTACTCAAGAGGGGACACAGATACGCAGTATTTT.

This chain links TRBV6-2 or TRBV6-3 with TRBJ2-4, with D possibly TRBD1 on 6 matching bases. The germline V and J ends were trimmed by 6 bases and 0 bases, with 15 bases remaining between them. Per germline, CDR1 MNHEY and CDR2 SVGEGT. The CDR3 totals 16 residues. Written as DNA, the CDR3 is TGTGCCAGCAGGGTACAGGGAGTCCTAGCCAAAAACATTCAGTACTTC. This gives the protein CASRVQGVLAKNIQYF.

V and J are TRBV7-2 and TRBJ1-1; no firm D call. Trimming removed 5 bases from V and 2 bases from J, with 15 bases in between. CDR3 size: 15 residues. Germline loops: CDR1 SGHTA, CDR2 FQGNSA. The CDR3 sequence is CASSPYTGPNTEAFF. In nucleotides, the CDR3 is TGTGCCAGCAGCCCTTACACGGGCCCAAACACTGAAGCTTTCTTT.

This clonotype was counted only a few times. This rearrangement joins TRBV7-2 to TRBJ2-7; D may be TRBD1 or TRBD2 (5 bases each). Germline CDR1 and CDR2: SGHTA and FQGNSA. Between the trimmed V and J ends, which lost 4 bases and 4 bases, there was a span of 17 bases. This CDR3 region has 15 residues. The CDR3 region is CASSSDRDGGYEQYF. The CDR3 DNA reads as TGTGCCAGCAGCTCAGACCGGGACGGAGGTTACGAGCAGTACTTC.

At least ten counts were recorded for this clonotype. The chain links TRBV2 to TRBJ1-1; D not certain. The CDR3 has 11 residues. V lost 8 bases, J lost 1 base, and 5 bases lay in between. The germline gives CDR1 SNHLY, CDR2 FYNNEI. In nucleotides, the CDR3 is TGTGCCAGCCCTACGAACACTGAAGCTTTCTTT. Translated, it gives CASPTNTEAFF.

This clonotype was seen ten or more times. V gene TRBV28 combines with J gene TRBJ1-1; D possibly corresponds to TRBD1 (5 bases). Between the trimmed V and J ends, which lost 4 bases and 5 bases, there was a span of 11 bases. Germline values: CDR1 MDHEN, CDR2 SYDVKM. The CDR3 is 13 amino acids. The CDR3 sequence: CASSSPRGTEAFF. In DNA, the CDR3 is TGTGCCAGCAGTTCCCCGCGGGGGACTGAAGCTTTCTTT.